This TCR beta chain was sequenced for a study of blood T cell repertoires in COVID-19 (dated by TCRdb to about 2020). The study in broad terms: Collaborator samples came from the United States, Italy and Spain and covered acute and convalescent phases of COVID-19. The dataset comprised deeply sampled blood TCRbeta repertoires from subjects exposed to, actively infected with, or recovered from COVID-19. A freely available public database, intended as a resource for researchers studying the immune response to SARS-CoV-2, is where the repertoires were released. The material from the prospective study consisted of cDNA or gDNA derived from T cells, B-cell-depleted T cells, or PBMCs. Where available, HLA class I and class II types were obtained from metadata supplied by the sample provider rather than from assay-based typing. Sample metadata almost always included a de-identified subject ID, COVID-19 status, age in years and sex. The samples were drawn from two sources: the first 160 participants of the ongoing ImmuneRACE study, and 1,254 subjects contributed by 6 global collaborators.

Study-wide conclusions, independent of this receptor: The quantity of clinical and demographic metadata differed by source and by participant and was supplied without curation.

The table lists this clone with a few counts. The target of this receptor is not known. Per-base qualities were not stored, and no clone one base away is much larger. Each collaborating institution followed its own protocols to collect whole blood in K2EDTA tubes. Collaborator samples were shipped for TCRbeta analysis as frozen whole blood, isolated PBMCs, or DNA extracted from either sample type. TCRbeta CDR3 regions were amplified from genomic DNA using the immunoSEQ Assay, a bias-controlled multiplex PCR. The original pipeline was this. Nucleated cell counts per sample were estimated from amplification of reference gene primers within the assay. To quantify the absolute abundance of each unique TCRbeta CDR3 rearrangement, sequence reads were collapsed and filtered. Productive Simpson clonality was computed per sample as the square root of Simpson's diversity index over productive rearrangements. Imported from immuneACCESS, the table was reduced by TCRdb to in-frame sequences with V and J called. These copies leave out some clones; in studies compared against another copy, an unresolved V gene accounts for under half, and the cause of the remainder is not known. That table gives V, J and clone size, and the DNA gave D and trimming. A total of approximately 110,000 clones appear in this sample, roughly 85% of them only once. 15% to 19% of the sample is in the top ten clones.

This TCR came from a woman of 80 years or more with acute or convalescent COVID-19. Sequenced: peripheral blood.

CDR3 region: CASSTPPNEQYF. The DNA sequence is as follows: TGTGCCAGTAGTACCCCGCCTAACGAGCAGTACTTC. The chain is encoded by TRBV19 joined to TRBJ2-7; confidence is insufficient to name the D gene. The CDR3 spans 12 residues, from the cysteine through the phenylalanine. This entry keeps only the CDR3 DNA: 36 bases, framed from base 1. The germline V gene encodes CDR1 LNHDA and CDR2 SQIVND (reference sequence). V is shortened by 4 bases, J by 5 bases, and the region joining them spans 9 bases. With all but the CDR3 taken from the reference TRBV19 and TRBJ2-7 genes, the full variable domain is: DGGITQSPKYLFRKEGQNVTLSCEQNLNHDAMYWYRQDPGQGLRLIYYSQIVNDFQKGDIAEGYSVSREKKESFPLTVTSAQKNPTAFYLCASSTPPNEQYFGPGTRLTVT.